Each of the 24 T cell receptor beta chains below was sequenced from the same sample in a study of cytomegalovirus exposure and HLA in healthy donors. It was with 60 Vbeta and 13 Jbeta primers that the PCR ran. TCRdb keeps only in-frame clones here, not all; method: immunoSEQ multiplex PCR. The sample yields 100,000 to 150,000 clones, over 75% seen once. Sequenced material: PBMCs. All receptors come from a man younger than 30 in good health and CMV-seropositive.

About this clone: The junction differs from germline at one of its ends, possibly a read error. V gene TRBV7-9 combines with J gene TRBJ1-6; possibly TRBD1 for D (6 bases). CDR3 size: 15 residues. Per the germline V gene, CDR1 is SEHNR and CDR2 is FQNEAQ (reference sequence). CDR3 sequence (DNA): TGTTCCAGCAGCTTAAGGACAGCCGATAATTCACCCCTCCACTTT. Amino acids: CSSSLRTADNSPLHF. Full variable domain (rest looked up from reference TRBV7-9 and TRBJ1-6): DTGVSQNPRHKITKRGQNVTFRCDPISEHNRLYWYRQTLGQGPEFLTYFQNEAQLEKSRLLSDRFSAERPKGSFSTLEIQRTEQGDSAMYLCSSSLRTADNSPLHFGNGTRLTVT.

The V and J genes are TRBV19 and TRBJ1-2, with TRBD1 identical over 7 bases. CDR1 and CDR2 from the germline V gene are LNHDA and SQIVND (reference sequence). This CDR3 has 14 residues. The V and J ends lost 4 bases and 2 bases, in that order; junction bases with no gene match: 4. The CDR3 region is CASSRDSPNYGYTF. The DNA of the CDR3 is TGTGCCAGTAGTAGGGACAGTCCAAACTATGGCTACACCTTC.

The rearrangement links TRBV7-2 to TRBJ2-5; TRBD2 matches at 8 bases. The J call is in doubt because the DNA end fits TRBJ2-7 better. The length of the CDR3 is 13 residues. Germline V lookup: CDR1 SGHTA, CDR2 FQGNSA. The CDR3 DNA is TGTGCCAGCAGCTTACAGACTAGCGTCGAGCAGTACTTC. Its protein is CASSLQTSVEQYF.

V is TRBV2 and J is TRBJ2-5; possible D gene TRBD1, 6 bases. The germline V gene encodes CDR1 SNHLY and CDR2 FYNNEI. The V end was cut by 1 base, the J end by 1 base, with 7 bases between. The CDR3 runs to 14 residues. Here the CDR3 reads CASSEDRAQETQYF. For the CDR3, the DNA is TGTGCCAGCAGTGAAGACAGGGCCCAAGAGACCCAGTACTTC.

In DNA form, the CDR3 reads TGTGCCAGCAGTAGGGGGACAGCCATCAATGAGCAGTTCTTC. Translated, it gives CASSRGTAINEQFF. The chain employs TRBV6-5 and TRBJ2-1, with 7 positions matching TRBD1. Per germline, CDR1 MNHEY and CDR2 SVGAGI. Unmatched junction bases numbered 7, after V lost 5 bases and J lost 6 bases. This CDR3 is 14 amino acids long.

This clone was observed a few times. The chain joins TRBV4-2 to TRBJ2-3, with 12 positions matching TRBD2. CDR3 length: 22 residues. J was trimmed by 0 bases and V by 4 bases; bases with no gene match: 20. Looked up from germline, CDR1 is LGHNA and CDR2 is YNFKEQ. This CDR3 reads CASSPGDGLAGGPAPSTDTQYF. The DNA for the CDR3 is TGTGCCAGCAGCCCGGGGGACGGGCTAGCGGGGGGGCCCGCTCCTAGCACAGATACGCAGTATTTT.

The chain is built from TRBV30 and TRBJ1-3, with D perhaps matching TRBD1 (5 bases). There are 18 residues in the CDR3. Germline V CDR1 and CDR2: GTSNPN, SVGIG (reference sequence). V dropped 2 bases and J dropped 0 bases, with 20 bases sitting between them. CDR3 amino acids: CAWSPGHLGPLSGNTIYF. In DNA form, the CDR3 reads TGTGCCTGGAGTCCCGGACATCTTGGGCCCCTCTCTGGAAACACCATATATTTT.

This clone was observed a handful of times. DNA of the CDR3: TGTGCCAGCAGCGTAGACAGGGAGGGACGCGGCTACACCTTC. Residues: CASSVDREGRGYTF. The chain uses TRBV9 and TRBJ1-2; TRBD1 might be the D (6 bases). Germline V lookup: CDR1 SGDLS, CDR2 YYNGEE. CDR3 length: 14 residues. Trimming took off 0 bases at V and 8 bases at J, with 14 bases between the two ends.

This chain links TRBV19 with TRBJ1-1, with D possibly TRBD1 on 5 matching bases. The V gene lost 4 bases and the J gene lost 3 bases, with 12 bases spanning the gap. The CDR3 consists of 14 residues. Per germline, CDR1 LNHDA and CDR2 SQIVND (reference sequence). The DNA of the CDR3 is TGTGCCAGTAGTACACGGACGGGGGACACTGAAGCTTTCTTT. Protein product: CASSTRTGDTEAFF.

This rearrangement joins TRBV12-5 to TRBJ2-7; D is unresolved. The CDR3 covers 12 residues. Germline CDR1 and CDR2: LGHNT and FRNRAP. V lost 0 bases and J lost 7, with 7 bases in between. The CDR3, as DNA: TGTGCTAGTGGTTTGGTAATCGGGGAGCAGTACTTC. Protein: CASGLVIGEQYF. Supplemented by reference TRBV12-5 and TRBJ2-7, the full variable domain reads DARVTQTPRHKVTEMGQEVTMRCQPILGHNTVFWYRQTMMQGLELLAYFRNRAPLDDSGMPKDRFSAEMPDATLATLKIQPSEPRDSAVYFCASGLVIGEQYFGPGTRLTVT.

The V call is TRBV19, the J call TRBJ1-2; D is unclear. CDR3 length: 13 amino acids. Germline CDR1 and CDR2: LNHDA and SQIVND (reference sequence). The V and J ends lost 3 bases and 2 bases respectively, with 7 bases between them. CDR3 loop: CASSMGRNYGYTF. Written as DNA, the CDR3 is TGTGCCAGTAGTATGGGCAGAAACTATGGCTACACCTTC.

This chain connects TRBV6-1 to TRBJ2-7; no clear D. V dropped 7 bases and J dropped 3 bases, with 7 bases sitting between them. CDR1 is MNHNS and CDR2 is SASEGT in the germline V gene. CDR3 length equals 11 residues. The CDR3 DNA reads TGTGCCAGCACCAACTACTACGAGCAGTACTTC. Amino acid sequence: CASTNYYEQYF.

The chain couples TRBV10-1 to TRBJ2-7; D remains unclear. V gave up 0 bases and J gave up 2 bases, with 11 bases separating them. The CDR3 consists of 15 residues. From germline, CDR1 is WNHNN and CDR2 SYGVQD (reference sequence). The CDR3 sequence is CASSESPTSPYEQYF. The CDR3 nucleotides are TGCGCCAGCAGTGAGTCCCCGACATCGCCCTACGAGCAGTACTTC.

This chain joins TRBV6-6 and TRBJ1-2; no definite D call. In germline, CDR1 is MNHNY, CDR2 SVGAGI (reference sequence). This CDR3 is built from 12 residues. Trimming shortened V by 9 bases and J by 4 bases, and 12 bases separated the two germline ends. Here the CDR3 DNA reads TGTGCCAGTACAGACTACGCCTATGGCTACACCTTC. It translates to CASTDYAYGYTF.

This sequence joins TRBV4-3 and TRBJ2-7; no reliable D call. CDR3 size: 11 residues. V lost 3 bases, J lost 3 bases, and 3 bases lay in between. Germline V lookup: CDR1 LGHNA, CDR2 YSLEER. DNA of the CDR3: TGCGCCAGCAGCCACGGCTACGAGCAGTACTTC. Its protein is CASSHGYEQYF.

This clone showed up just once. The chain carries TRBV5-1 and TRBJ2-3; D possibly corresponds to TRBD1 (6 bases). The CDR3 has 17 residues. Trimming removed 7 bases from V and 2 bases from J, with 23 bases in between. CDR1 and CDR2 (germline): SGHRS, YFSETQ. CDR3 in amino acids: CASGALTRGQLTDTQYF. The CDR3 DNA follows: TGCGCCAGCGGGGCCTTAACACGAGGACAGCTCACAGATACGCAGTATTTT.

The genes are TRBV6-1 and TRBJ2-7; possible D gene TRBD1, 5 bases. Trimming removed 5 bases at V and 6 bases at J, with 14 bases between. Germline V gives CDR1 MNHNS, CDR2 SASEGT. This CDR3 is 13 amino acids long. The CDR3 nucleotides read TGTGCCAGCAGTTCAGTCGACAGATCCGAGCAGTACTTC. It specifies CASSSVDRSEQYF.

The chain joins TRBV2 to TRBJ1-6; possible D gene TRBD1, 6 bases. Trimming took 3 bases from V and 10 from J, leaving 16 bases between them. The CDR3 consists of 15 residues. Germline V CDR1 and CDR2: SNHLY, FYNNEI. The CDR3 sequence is CASSESGGRGSPLHF. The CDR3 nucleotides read TGTGCCAGCAGTGAGTCCGGGGGGCGGGGGTCACCCCTCCACTTT.

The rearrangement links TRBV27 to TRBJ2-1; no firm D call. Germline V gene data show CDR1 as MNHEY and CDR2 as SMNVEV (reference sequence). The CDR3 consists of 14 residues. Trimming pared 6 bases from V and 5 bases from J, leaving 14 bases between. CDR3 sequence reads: CASSASVENNEQFF. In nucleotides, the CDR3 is TGTGCCAGCAGCGCCTCGGTCGAGAACAATGAGCAGTTCTTC.

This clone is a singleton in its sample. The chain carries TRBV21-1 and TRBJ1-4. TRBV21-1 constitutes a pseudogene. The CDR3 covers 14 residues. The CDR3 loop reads CASSNLHRGEKLFF. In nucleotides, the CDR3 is TGTGCCAGCAGCAACCTACATCGGGGGGAAAAACTGTTTTTT.

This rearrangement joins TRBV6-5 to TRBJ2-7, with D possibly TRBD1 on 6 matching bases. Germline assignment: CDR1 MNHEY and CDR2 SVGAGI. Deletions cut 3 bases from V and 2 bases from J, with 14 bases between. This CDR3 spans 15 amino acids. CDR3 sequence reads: CASSYVLRGTYEQYF. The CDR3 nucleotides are TGTGCCAGCAGTTATGTCCTCAGGGGAACCTACGAGCAGTACTTC.

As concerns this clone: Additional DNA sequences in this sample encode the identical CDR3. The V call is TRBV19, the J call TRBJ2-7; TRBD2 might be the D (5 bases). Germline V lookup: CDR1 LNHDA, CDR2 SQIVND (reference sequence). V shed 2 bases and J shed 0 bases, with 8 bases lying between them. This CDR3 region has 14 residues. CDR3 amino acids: CASSITGSSYEQYF. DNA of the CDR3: TGTGCCAGTAGTATAACGGGGAGCTCCTACGAGCAGTACTTC.

The CDR3 loop reads CASSQDLNNEQFF. The CDR3 DNA reads as TGCGCCAGCAGCCAAGATCTAAACAATGAGCAGTTCTTC. The V call is TRBV4-3, the J call TRBJ2-1; D is unresolved. There are 13 residues in the CDR3. CDR1 LGHNA and CDR2 YSLEER come from the germline V gene. The ends were cut back, 0 bases at V and 5 bases at J, with 5 bases in the middle.

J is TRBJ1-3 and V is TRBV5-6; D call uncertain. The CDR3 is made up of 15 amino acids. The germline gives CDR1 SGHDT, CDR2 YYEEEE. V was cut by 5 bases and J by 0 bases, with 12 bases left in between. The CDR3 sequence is CASRRTGSSGNTIYF. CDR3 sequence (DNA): TGTGCCAGCAGACGGACGGGGAGCTCTGGAAACACCATATATTTT.